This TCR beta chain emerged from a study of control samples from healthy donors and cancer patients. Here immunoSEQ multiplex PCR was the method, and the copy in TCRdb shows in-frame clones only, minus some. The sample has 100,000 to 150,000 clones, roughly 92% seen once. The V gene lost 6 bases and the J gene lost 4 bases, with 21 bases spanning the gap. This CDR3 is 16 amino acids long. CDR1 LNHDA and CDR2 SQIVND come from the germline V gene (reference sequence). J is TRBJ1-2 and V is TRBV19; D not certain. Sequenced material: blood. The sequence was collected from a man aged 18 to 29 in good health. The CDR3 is CASSSPYPGLGYGYTF. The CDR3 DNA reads TGTGCCAGTAGCTCACCCTACCCCGGACTGGGCTATGGCTACACCTTC.